This T cell receptor (beta chain) was sequenced during a study of a mutant IDH1 vaccine in newly diagnosed glioma. On this clone itself: Its antigen is not identified.

Time point: week 5, during vaccination. The investigators gave 300 ug of mutant IDH1 20-mer peptide in each vaccine dose, together with topical imiquimod. V lost 3 bases to trimming and J lost 0 bases, with 18 bases between them. Germline CDR1 reads MGHRA; CDR2 reads YSYEKL. The CDR3 has 18 amino acids. Only in-frame clones appear in the TCRdb table, and some are missing; sequencing was by immunoSEQ multiplex PCR. The table has some 30,000 clones, around 89% seen once; the top ten hold around 18%. Sequenced material: PBMCs, taken from a glioma patient whose treatment included an IDH1 peptide vaccine. This clonotype originated in a man younger than 30 with glioma. The V call is TRBV4-1, the J call TRBJ2-4; possible D gene TRBD1, 5 bases. CDR3 sequence reads: CASSHDSGADLAKNIQYF. Here the CDR3 DNA reads TGCGCCAGCAGCCACGACTCTGGGGCTGATCTAGCCAAAAACATTCAGTACTTC.